The T cell receptor beta chain under discussion was sequenced for a study of T-cell reconstitution after alpha-beta-depleted transplantation in children. Unique molecular identifiers were incorporated when the TCRbeta library was constructed. TCRdb itself ran the PCR reads through MiXCR, one entry per CDR3 protein. The sample consists of around 90,000 distinct CDR3 sequences, around a sixth of them appearing once. Study-wide findings and caveats: As was reported, about two months after transplant, alpha-beta T cells came from several hundred expanded graft clones.

A note on this clonotype: Its antigen is as yet unknown.

Germline CDR1 is SNHLY and CDR2 is FYNNEI. This CDR3 region has 11 residues. Trimming left V 8 bases short and J 6 bases short, with 10 bases between. The input for sequencing was PBMCs, mostly from graft donor cells, taken 180 days after TCRalphabeta/CD19-depleted stem cell transplant. This TCR came from a male patient aged 2 to 10 who had a stem cell transplant for acute lymphoblastic leukemia, so the T cells may come from the graft donor. The chain employs TRBV2 and TRBJ1-2; no firm D call. The CDR3 reads CASGPENGYTF. CDR3 bases: TGTGCCAGCGGCCCAGAGAATGGCTACACCTTC.